A single sample is the source of the 12 T cell receptor beta chains below, sequenced in a study of memory CD4+ T cells and cytomegalovirus serostatus. TCRdb's table, derived via immunoSEQ multiplex PCR, lists solely in-frame clones and lacks some. Of 45,000 to 50,000 clones listed, over 70% are singletons. Single viable CD3+CD4+CD8-CD45RO+ cells were sorted as the memory CD4+ T cells. The sequenced material came from memory CD4+ T cells from blood. Receptors were obtained from an adult in good health and CMV-seronegative.

This clone was seen a handful of times. The chain links TRBV18 to TRBJ1-2; D might be TRBD1 (6 bases). Germline V lookup: CDR1 KGHSH, CDR2 LQKENI. The CDR3 loop spans 14 amino acids. V was trimmed by 2 bases and J by 2 bases, leaving 9 bases between them. The CDR3 spells CASSPDRTNYGYTF. CDR3 in DNA: TGTGCCAGCTCACCAGACAGGACCAACTATGGCTACACCTTC. The full variable domain, rest sourced from reference TRBV18 and TRBJ1-2, is NAGVMQNPRHLVRRRGQEARLRCSPMKGHSHVYWYRQLPEEGLKFMVYLQKENIIDESGMPKERFSAEFPKEGPSILRIQQVVRGDSAAYFCASSPDRTNYGYTFGSGTRLTVV.

The rearrangement links TRBV5-4 to TRBJ1-2; D gene ambiguous. CDR1 and CDR2 from the germline V gene are SGHNT and YYREEE (reference sequence). The CDR3 runs 14 residues. V dropped 5 bases and J dropped 0 bases, with 11 bases sitting between them. CDR3 in amino acids: CASSADPTNYGYTF. The DNA for the CDR3 is TGTGCCAGCAGTGCTGACCCGACTAACTATGGCTACACCTTC. Based on the CDR3 plus reference TRBV5-4 and TRBJ1-2, the full variable domain is ETGVTQSPTHLIKTRGQQVTLRCSSQSGHNTVSWYQQALGQGPQFIFQYYREEENGRGNFPPRFSGLQFPNYSSELNVNALELDDSALYLCASSADPTNYGYTFGSGTRLTVV.

The J gene is TRBJ2-3, the V gene TRBV2, with 9 bases aligning to TRBD2. In germline, CDR1 is SNHLY, CDR2 FYNNEI. V lost 8 bases to trimming and J lost 2 bases; unmatched junction nucleotides: 8. This CDR3 is built from 15 residues. CDR3 region: CASPSSGGYTDTQYF. CDR3 bases: TGTGCCAGCCCGAGTAGCGGGGGTTACACAGATACGCAGTATTTT. Complete variable domain (other parts from reference TRBV2 and TRBJ2-3): EPEVTQTPSHQVTQMGQEVILRCVPISNHLYFYWYRQILGQKVEFLVSFYNNEISEKSEIFDDQFSVERPDGSNFTLKIRSTKLEDSAMYFCASPSSGGYTDTQYFGPGTRLTVL.

This clone was picked up one time. The V call is TRBV9, the J call TRBJ1-6; tentative D call: TRBD1 (5 bases). Trimming shortened V by 0 bases and J by 0 bases, and 16 bases separated the two germline ends. The CDR3 totals 19 residues. Germline lookup yields CDR1 SGDLS and CDR2 YYNGEE. In nucleotides, the CDR3 is TGTGCCAGCAGCGTAGTGGGCAGGGCGTCAGACTCCTATAATTCACCCCTCCACTTT. It specifies CASSVVGRASDSYNSPLHF.

The genes are TRBV6-4 and TRBJ2-1, with 15 positions matching TRBD2. The CDR3 runs 20 residues. Germline assignment: CDR1 MRHNA and CDR2 SNTAGT. With 6 bases clipped from V and 0 bases from J, the junction kept 12 bases outside the gene matches. CDR3 residues: CASSRQGLAGGPSSYNEQFF. CDR3 DNA: TGTGCCAGCAGCCGACAGGGACTAGCGGGGGGCCCGAGCTCCTACAATGAGCAGTTCTTC.

CDR3 sequence (DNA): TGCGCCAGCAGTGAGTCTTCCATATTTTGCATGAGACCCAAAAACATTCAGTACTTC. It yields the protein CASSESSIFCMRPKNIQYF. This chain links TRBV10-1 with TRBJ2-4; D remains ambiguous. CDR1 is WNHNN and CDR2 is SYGVQD in the germline V gene (reference sequence). V was clipped by 0 bases and J by 2 bases, with 20 bases between them. This CDR3 region has 19 residues.

This chain connects TRBV6-6 to TRBJ2-1; D not resolved. Germline V gene lookup returns CDR1 MNHNY and CDR2 SVGAGI (reference sequence). This CDR3 has 11 residues. Trimming took 5 bases from V and 7 from J, leaving 6 bases between them. This CDR3 reads CASSELNEQFF. Written as DNA, the CDR3 is TGTGCCAGCAGTGAATTAAATGAGCAGTTCTTC.

This clone was seen more than once but under ten times. Additional DNA sequences in this sample encode the identical CDR3. This chain links TRBV15 with TRBJ1-4; a weak D match, TRBD1 (5 bases). The CDR3 runs 15 residues. Trimming took off 0 bases at V and 8 bases at J, with 13 bases between the two ends. In germline, CDR1 is LNHNV, CDR2 YYDKDF (reference sequence). CDR3 sequence (DNA): TGTGCCACCAGCAGAGATGGCCAGGGTAGGGAAAAACTGTTTTTT. Translating it yields CATSRDGQGREKLFF.

The V gene is TRBV5-6, the J gene TRBJ1-1, with 8 nucleotides matching TRBD1. Germline-derived CDR1 and CDR2 are SGHDT and YYEEEE. J gave up 5 bases and V 3 bases, and 9 bases lay outside the gene matches. This CDR3 contains 15 residues. In DNA form, the CDR3 reads TGTGCCAGCAGCTGGCAGGGGGCGAGGTGGACTGAAGCTTTCTTT. It codes for CASSWQGARWTEAFF.

This rearrangement joins TRBV4-3 to TRBJ2-3; 9 positions match TRBD1. Trimming took 1 base from V and 6 from J; bases not matched to a gene: 5. Germline V gene sequence: CDR1 LGHNA, CDR2 YSLEER. The CDR3 sequence is 15 residues long. Here the CDR3 DNA reads TGCGCCAGCAGCCAAGGAGACGGGACAGGGGATACGCAGTATTTT. Translating gives CASSQGDGTGDTQYF.

This clone showed up just a few times. Other DNA sequences in the sample encode the same CDR3. The chain recombines TRBV10-3 with TRBJ1-1, with 10 positions matching TRBD1. The germline V gene has CDR1 ENHRY and CDR2 SYGVKD. The V and J ends lost 6 bases and 5 bases, in that order; junction bases with no gene match: 3. The CDR3 spans 13 residues. The CDR3 region is CAIRGTGETEAFF. The CDR3 DNA follows: TGTGCCATCAGGGGGACAGGGGAGACTGAAGCTTTCTTT.

CDR3 sequence (DNA): TGCAGCGTTTCGGGGCGGGGTGGCTACACCTTC. It translates to CSVSGRGGYTF. The V and J genes are TRBV29-1 and TRBJ1-2; possible D gene TRBD1, 5 bases. Trimming took 5 bases from V and 7 from J, leaving 11 bases between them. The CDR3 loop spans 11 amino acids. CDR1 is SQVTM and CDR2 is ANQGSEA in the germline V gene.